A single sample gave rise to the 11 T cell receptor beta chains below, sequenced in a study of T cell responses to AZD1222 COVID-19 vaccine. Measured with immunoSEQ multiplex PCR; TCRdb has only the in-frame clones, and not every one. The sample has just under 95,000 clones, about nine tenths seen once; the top ten hold roughly 10%. This sample comprised peripheral blood, obtained on day 0 of AZD1222 vaccination. These receptors were collected from an adult in good health.

The chain has TRBV27 and TRBJ1-3; D possibly corresponds to TRBD1 (6 bases). Germline V gene data show CDR1 as MNHEY and CDR2 as SMNVEV (reference sequence). Trimming removed 2 bases at V and 2 bases at J, with 10 bases between. The CDR3 contains 15 residues. The CDR3: CASSLTGNAGNTIYF. The CDR3 nucleotides are TGTGCCAGCAGTTTAACAGGGAACGCTGGAAACACCATATATTTT.

This sequence joins TRBV3-1 (or the pseudogene TRBV3-2) and TRBJ2-7, with 10 bases that match TRBD1. Trimming took 5 bases from V and 3 from J; bases not matched to a gene: 4. Germline lookup yields CDR1 LGHDT and CDR2 YNNKEL (reference sequence). The CDR3 has 14 amino acids. CDR3 coding DNA: TGTGCCAGCAGCGCCCGGACAGGGGGCTACGAGCAGTACTTC. This gives the protein CASSARTGGYEQYF.

This sequence joins TRBV5-1 and TRBJ2-2, with a tentative D call TRBD1 (5 bases). Germline V gene data show CDR1 as SGHRS and CDR2 as YFSETQ. The CDR3 runs 14 residues. V was cut by 5 bases and J by 4 bases, with 12 bases left in between. The CDR3 DNA reads TGCGCCAGCAGTCTCCAGGGTGGCACCGGGGAGCTGTTTTTT. This gives the protein CASSLQGGTGELFF. Variable domain in full (rest from reference TRBV5-1 and TRBJ2-2): KAGVTQTPRYLIKTRGQQVTLSCSPISGHRSVSWYQQTPGQGLQFLFEYFSETQRNKGNFPGRFSGRQFSNSRSEMNVSTLELGDSALYLCASSLQGGTGELFFGEGSRLTVL.

Here the CDR3 reads CASSLNRVYGYTF. The CDR3 bases are TGTGCCAGCAGCTTAAACAGGGTCTATGGCTACACCTTC. The chain is built from TRBV7-8 and TRBJ1-2; TRBD1 might be the D (6 bases). The CDR3 totals 13 residues. Germline V gene sequence: CDR1 SGHVS, CDR2 FQNEAQ. V lost 2 bases and J 4 bases, leaving 8 bases between the germline ends.

This clone was picked up one time. The gene calls are TRBV19 and TRBJ1-4; D is undetermined. V lost 2 bases to trimming and J lost 5 bases, with 12 bases between them. Germline V lookup: CDR1 LNHDA, CDR2 SQIVND (reference sequence). The CDR3 sequence is 15 residues long. CDR3 sequence reads: CASSISGVGNEKLFF. Written as DNA, the CDR3 is TGTGCCAGTAGTATATCTGGGGTAGGCAATGAAAAACTGTTTTTT.

V usage is TRBV27 and J usage is TRBJ1-4; D gene ambiguous. Trimming took 4 bases from V and 6 from J, leaving 18 bases between them. Germline V gene data show CDR1 as MNHEY and CDR2 as SMNVEV (reference sequence). The CDR3 runs to 16 residues. The CDR3 DNA follows: TGTGCCAGCAGTTCAAACACCCGACCTACTTATGAAAAACTGTTTTTT. It codes for CASSSNTRPTYEKLFF.

The chain employs TRBV27 and TRBJ2-7, with D unresolved. Germline CDR1 is MNHEY and CDR2 is SMNVEV (reference sequence). The CDR3 is 14 amino acids. Between the trimmed V and J ends, which lost 2 bases and 3 bases, there was a span of 11 bases. CDR3 bases: TGTGCCAGCAGTTTAACACAGTATAGCTACGAGCAGTACTTC. Translation gives CASSLTQYSYEQYF.

CDR3 in DNA: TGTGCCAGCACCGATTTTGGGACAGGGGCGCGGGAGCAGTACTTC. Protein sequence: CASTDFGTGAREQYF. The J gene is TRBJ2-7, the V gene TRBV3-1 (or the pseudogene TRBV3-2); 10 bases agree with TRBD1. The CDR3 runs 15 residues. In germline, CDR1 is LGHDT, CDR2 YNNKEL (reference sequence). The V and J ends lost 7 bases and 7 bases, in that order; junction bases with no gene match: 13.

The gene calls are TRBV3-1 (or the pseudogene TRBV3-2) and TRBJ2-7; TRBD2 is a possible D gene (6 bases). Trimming pared 1 base from V and 6 bases from J, leaving 10 bases between. CDR1 and CDR2 from the germline V gene are LGHDT and YNNKEL (reference sequence). The CDR3 runs to 13 residues. CDR3: CASSQGREGEQYF. The CDR3 DNA is TGTGCCAGCAGCCAAGGGAGGGAAGGCGAGCAGTACTTC.

The V call is TRBV6-5, the J call TRBJ1-4; no clear D. V was shortened by 3 bases and J by 8 bases, with 13 bases between the two germline ends. The length of the CDR3 is 14 residues. Germline values: CDR1 MNHEY, CDR2 SVGAGI. The CDR3 nucleotides are TGTGCCAGCAGTTATTCCCGGGTGGGCGAAAAACTGTTTTTT. It yields the protein CASSYSRVGEKLFF.

The chain uses TRBV7-9 and TRBJ1-3; 10 bases line up with TRBD1. This CDR3 has 17 residues. V lost 1 base, J lost 1 base, and 4 bases stayed unmatched. Germline values: CDR1 SEHNR, CDR2 FQNEAQ (reference sequence). The CDR3, as DNA: TGTGCCAGCAGCTTAGGACAGGGGGCTCTATCTGGAAACACCATATATTTT. It specifies CASSLGQGALSGNTIYF.